Shown below are 7 T cell receptor beta chains from a single sample sequenced in a study of blood T cell repertoires in COVID-19. TCRdb keeps only in-frame clones here, not all; method: immunoSEQ multiplex PCR. The sample lists 260,000 or so clones, just over 85% occurring once. Sequencing input: PBMCs or T cells enriched from blood (not recorded which). The receptor set was obtained from a man younger than 30 who had recovered from COVID-19.

The V and J genes are TRBV7-9 and TRBJ1-1, with D tentatively TRBD1 (6 bases). The germline gives CDR1 SEHNR, CDR2 FQNEAQ (reference sequence). The CDR3 length is 14 residues. Trimming left V 5 bases short and J 4 bases short, with 14 bases between. The CDR3, as DNA: TGTGCCAGCAGCAAGGTGGGGGCTGGCACTGAAGCTTTCTTT. Its translation is CASSKVGAGTEAFF.

This rearrangement joins TRBV30 to TRBJ2-5; D gene ambiguous. Germline CDR1 is GTSNPN and CDR2 is SVGIG (reference sequence). V was clipped by 2 bases and J by 1 base, with 8 bases between them. The CDR3 is 13 amino acids. The CDR3 is CAWSSTAQETQYF. The DNA for the CDR3 is TGTGCCTGGAGTAGTACAGCCCAAGAGACCCAGTACTTC.

This clone occurred once. This chain links TRBV7-9 with TRBJ1-1; a weak D match, TRBD1 (5 bases). Looked up from germline, CDR1 is SEHNR and CDR2 is FQNEAQ (reference sequence). The CDR3 is 15 amino acids. V was cut by 5 bases and J by 0 bases, with 13 bases left in between. The CDR3 coding sequence is TGTGCCAGCAGCACCCCGGGGGAGATGAACACTGAAGCTTTCTTT. Translating it yields CASSTPGEMNTEAFF. Supplemented by reference TRBV7-9 and TRBJ1-1, the full variable domain reads DTGVSQNPRHKITKRGQNVTFRCDPISEHNRLYWYRQTLGQGPEFLTYFQNEAQLEKSRLLSDRFSAERPKGSFSTLEIQRTEQGDSAMYLCASSTPGEMNTEAFFGQGTRLTVV.

This clone was seen a few times. The rearrangement joins TRBV5-5 to TRBJ2-5, with 7 bases that match TRBD1. J was trimmed by 1 base and V by 4 bases; bases with no gene match: 10. Per germline, CDR1 SGHKS and CDR2 YYEKEE (reference sequence). The CDR3 extends over 16 amino acids. The CDR3, as DNA: TGTGCCAGCAGCAATCTCATAGGACAGGTCCAAGAGACCCAGTACTTC. Residues: CASSNLIGQVQETQYF.

V and J are TRBV19 and TRBJ2-2; D might be TRBD1 (5 bases). Trimming removed 0 bases from V and 4 bases from J, with 9 bases in between. This CDR3 contains 15 residues. CDR1 and CDR2 from the germline V gene are LNHDA and SQIVND (reference sequence). The CDR3 nucleotides are TGTGCCAGTAGTATAGACAGGGAATTCACCGGGGAGCTGTTTTTT. It codes for CASSIDREFTGELFF.

CDR3 amino acids: CASSLEQLAGNYNEQFF. The CDR3 DNA follows: TGTGCCAGCAGCTTAGAACAACTAGCGGGAAATTACAATGAGCAGTTCTTC. The chain recombines TRBV11-2 with TRBJ2-1, with 10 bases identical to TRBD2. This CDR3 spans 17 amino acids. V lost 0 bases, J lost 4 bases, and 6 bases stayed unmatched. The germline V gene encodes CDR1 SGHAT and CDR2 FQNNGV.

This chain connects TRBV24-1 to TRBJ1-2, with D possibly TRBD1 on 5 matching bases. V was cut by 3 bases and J by 4 bases, with 8 bases left in between. CDR3 length equals 13 residues. Germline V gene lookup returns CDR1 KGHDR and CDR2 SFDVKD. The CDR3 bases are TGTGCCACCAGTGATGGGGGGGTCTATGGCTACACCTTC. Translation: CATSDGGVYGYTF.